Here is one T cell receptor (beta chain) with its context. Its antigen is currently unknown. Only in-frame clones appear in the TCRdb table, and some are missing; sequencing was by immunoSEQ multiplex PCR. Of roughly 2,500 clones in the sample, more than 65% were seen once. This sample was included in a study of immune evolution from preneoplasia to lung adenocarcinoma. Whole-study results and caveats: Compared with EGFR-mutant or double wild-type lesions, KRAS-mutant nodules were more clonal. Normal lung had the highest top T cell clone frequencies.

The CDR3 has 14 residues. Trimming took off 0 bases at V and 3 bases at J, with 9 bases between the two ends. The V gene's germline CDR1 is SGHRS and CDR2 YFSETQ. Resections took place in Japan or China from 2014 to 2017. This chain connects TRBV5-1 to TRBJ1-1; D ambiguous. This TCR came from a person aged 65 to 85 with lung adenocarcinoma. Input material: FFPE atypical adenomatous hyperplasia tissue from the lung. As to subset: atypical adenomatous hyperplasia (AAH), lung preneoplasia. This chain's CDR3 is CASSLAAGDTEAFF. Here the CDR3 DNA reads TGCGCCAGCAGCTTGGCCGCCGGGGACACTGAAGCTTTCTTT.